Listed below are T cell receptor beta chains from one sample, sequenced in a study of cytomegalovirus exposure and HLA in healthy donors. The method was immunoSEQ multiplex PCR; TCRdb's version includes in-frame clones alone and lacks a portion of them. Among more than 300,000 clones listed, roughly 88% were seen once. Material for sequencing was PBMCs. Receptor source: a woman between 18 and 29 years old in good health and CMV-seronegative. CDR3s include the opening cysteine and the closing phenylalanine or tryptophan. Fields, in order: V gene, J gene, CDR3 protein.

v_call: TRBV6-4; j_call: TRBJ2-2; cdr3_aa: CASSAVAGVGELFF
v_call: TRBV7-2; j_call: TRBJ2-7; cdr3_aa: CASSPRASGMGEQYF
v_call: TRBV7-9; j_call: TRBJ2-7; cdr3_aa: CASSWTSGYEQYF
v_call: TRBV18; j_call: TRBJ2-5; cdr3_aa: CASSPPSLAGGETQYF
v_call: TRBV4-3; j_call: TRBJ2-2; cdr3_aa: CASSQAGAGRDTGELFF
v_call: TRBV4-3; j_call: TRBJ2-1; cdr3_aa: CASSQVRGGEQFF
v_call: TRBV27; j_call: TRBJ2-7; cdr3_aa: CASSSTGGSYEQYF
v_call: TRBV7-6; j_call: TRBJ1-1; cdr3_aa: CASSKDRGTEAFF
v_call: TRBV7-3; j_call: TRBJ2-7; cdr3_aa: CASSSGQASEQYF
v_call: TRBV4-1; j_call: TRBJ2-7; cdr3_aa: CASSQDGSSRSSYEQYF
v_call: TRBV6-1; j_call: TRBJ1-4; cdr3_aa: CASSTGTGAEKLFF
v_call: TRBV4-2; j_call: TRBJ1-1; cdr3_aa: CASSRSPPGAEAFF
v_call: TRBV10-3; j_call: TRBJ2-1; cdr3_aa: CAITRQGSDNEQFF
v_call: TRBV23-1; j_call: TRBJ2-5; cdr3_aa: CASSQTGVRRETQYF
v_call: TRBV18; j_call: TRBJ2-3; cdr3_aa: CASTPVAGVPDTQYF
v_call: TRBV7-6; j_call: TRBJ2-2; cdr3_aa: CASRGGAGELFF
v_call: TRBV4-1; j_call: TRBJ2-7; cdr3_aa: CASSPGLQYEQYF
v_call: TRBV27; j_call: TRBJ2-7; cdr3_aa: CASSLQGASYEQYF
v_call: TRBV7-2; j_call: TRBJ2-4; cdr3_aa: CASSSRTGGATDIQYF
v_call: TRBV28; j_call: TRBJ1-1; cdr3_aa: CASTSAAFAEAFF
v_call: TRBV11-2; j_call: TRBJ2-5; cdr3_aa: CASSLGAGWVQETQYF
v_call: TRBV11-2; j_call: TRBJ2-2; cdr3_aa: CASSRTATSPGELFF
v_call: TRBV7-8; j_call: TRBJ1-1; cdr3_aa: CASSTDRGNTEAFF
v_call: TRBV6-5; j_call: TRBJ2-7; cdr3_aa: CASSPAESYEQYF
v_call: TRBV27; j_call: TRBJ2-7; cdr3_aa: CASSWTSGREQYF
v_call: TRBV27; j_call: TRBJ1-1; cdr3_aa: CASSLSGGSTEAFF
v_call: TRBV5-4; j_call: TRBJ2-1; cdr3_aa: CASSLLAGELGEQFF
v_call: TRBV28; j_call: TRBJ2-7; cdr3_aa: CASSIYRQGRDYRDF
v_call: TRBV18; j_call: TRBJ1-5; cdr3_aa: CASSTRTANQPQHF
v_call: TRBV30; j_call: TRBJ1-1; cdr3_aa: CAWAPTGGTEAFF
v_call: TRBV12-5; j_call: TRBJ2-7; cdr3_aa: CASGLAGGSYEQYF
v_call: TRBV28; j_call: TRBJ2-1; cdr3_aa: CATRIAGVGNEQFF
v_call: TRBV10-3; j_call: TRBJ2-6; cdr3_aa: CAIEGQEPSGANVLTF
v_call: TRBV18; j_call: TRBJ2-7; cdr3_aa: CASSPGAGYEQYF
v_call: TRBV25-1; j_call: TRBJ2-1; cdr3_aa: CASAPQGRNEQFF
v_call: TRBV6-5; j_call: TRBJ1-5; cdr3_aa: CASSPRDRGKPQHF
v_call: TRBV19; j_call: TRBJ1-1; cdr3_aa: CASSPRTGNTEAFF
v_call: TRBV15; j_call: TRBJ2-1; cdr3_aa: CATSRVADTYNEQFF
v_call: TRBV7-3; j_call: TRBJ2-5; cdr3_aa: CASSLGLAETQYF
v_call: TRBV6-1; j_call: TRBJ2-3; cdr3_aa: CASSEPGQDPRDTQYF
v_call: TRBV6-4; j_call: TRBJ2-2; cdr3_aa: CASSRGRETGELFF
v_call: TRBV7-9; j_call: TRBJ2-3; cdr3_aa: CASSVAGTRGDTQYF
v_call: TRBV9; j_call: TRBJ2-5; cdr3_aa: CASSAGSQETQYF
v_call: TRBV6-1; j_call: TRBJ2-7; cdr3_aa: CASSGDRASSYEQYF
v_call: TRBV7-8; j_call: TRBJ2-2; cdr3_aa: CASSSLPRNTGELFF
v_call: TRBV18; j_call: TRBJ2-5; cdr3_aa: CASSSTDREMIKETQYF
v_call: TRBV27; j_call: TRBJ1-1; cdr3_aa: CASSSSGGTEAFF
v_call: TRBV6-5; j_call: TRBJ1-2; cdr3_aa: CASSYSKGSNRGYTF
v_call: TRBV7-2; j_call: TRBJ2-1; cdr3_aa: CASSARTGGHEQFF
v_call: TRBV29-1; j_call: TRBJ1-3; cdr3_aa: CSAATGTGGGNTIYF
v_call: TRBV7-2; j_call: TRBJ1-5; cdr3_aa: CASSLGRDQPQHF
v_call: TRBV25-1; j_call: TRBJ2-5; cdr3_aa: CASSEWGTSGRYETQYF
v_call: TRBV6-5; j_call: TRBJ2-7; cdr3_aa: CASSYAGQGVYEQYF
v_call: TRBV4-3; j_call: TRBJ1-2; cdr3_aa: CASSREGQGVTNYGYTF
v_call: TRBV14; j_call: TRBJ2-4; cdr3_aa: CASSQGGPVNIQYF
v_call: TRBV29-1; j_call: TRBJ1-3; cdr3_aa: CSVELAQAGNTIYF
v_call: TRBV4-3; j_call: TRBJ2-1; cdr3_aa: CASSGGTSVRNEQFF
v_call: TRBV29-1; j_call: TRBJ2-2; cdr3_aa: CSVEEWTSGRSGELFF
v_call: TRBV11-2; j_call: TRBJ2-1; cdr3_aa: CASSRADLSYNEQFF